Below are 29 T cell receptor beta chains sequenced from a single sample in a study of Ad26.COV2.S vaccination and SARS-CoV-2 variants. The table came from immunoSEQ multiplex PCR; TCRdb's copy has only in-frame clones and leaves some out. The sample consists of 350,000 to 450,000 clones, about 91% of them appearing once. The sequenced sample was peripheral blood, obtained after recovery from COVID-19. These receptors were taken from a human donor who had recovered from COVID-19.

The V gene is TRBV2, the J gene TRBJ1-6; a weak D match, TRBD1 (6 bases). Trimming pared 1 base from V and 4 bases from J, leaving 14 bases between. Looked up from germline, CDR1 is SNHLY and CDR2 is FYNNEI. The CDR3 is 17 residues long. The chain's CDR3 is CASSEGGGSFYNSPLHF. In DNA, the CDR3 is TGTGCCAGCAGTGAAGGGGGGGGCAGCTTTTATAATTCACCCCTCCACTTT. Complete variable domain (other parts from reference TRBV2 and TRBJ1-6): EPEVTQTPSHQVTQMGQEVILRCVPISNHLYFYWYRQILGQKVEFLVSFYNNEISEKSEIFDDQFSVERPDGSNFTLKIRSTKLEDSAMYFCASSEGGGSFYNSPLHFGNGTRLTVT.

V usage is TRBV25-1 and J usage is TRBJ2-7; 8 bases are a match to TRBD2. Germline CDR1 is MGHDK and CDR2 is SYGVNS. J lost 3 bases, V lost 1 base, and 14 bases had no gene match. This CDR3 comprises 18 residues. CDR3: CASSESRGVAGRIYEQYF. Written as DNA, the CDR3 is TGTGCCAGCAGTGAATCCCGCGGGGTAGCGGGGAGAATCTACGAGCAGTACTTC.

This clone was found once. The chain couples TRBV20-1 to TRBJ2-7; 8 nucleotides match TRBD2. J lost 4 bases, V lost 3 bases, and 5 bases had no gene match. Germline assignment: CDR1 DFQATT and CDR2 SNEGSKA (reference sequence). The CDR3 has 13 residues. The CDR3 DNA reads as TGCAGTGCTAGTTCGGGGGGGCTGTACGAGCAGTACTTC. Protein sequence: CSASSGGLYEQYF.

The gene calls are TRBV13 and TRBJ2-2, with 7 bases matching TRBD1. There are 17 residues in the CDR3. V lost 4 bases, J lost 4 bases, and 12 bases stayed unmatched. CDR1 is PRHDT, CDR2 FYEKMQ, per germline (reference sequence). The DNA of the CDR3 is TGTGCCAGCAGCTCCCACTCGGACAGGTTAACCACCGGGGAGCTGTTTTTT. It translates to CASSSHSDRLTTGELFF.

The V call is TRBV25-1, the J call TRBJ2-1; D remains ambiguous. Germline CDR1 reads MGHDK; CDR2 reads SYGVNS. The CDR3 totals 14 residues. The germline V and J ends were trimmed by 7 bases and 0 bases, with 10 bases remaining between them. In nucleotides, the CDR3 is TGTGCCAGCAAAGACGGTAGCTCCTACAATGAGCAGTTCTTC. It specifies CASKDGSSYNEQFF.

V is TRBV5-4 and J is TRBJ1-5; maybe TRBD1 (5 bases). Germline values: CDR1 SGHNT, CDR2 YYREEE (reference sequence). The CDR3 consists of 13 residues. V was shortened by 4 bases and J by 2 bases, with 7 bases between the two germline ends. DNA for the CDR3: TGTGCCAGCAGCCGAGGGGGCAATCAGCCCCAGCATTTT. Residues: CASSRGGNQPQHF.

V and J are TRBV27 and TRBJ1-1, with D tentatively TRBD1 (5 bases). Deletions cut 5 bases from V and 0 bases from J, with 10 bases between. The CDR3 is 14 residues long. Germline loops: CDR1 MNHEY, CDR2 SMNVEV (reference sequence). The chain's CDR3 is CASSMTAMNTEAFF. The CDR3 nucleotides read TGTGCCAGCAGTATGACAGCTATGAACACTGAAGCTTTCTTT.

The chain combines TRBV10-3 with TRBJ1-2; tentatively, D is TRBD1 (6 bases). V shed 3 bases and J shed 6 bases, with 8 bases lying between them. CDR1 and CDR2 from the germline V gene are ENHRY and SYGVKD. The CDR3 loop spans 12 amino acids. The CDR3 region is CAISDSGDGYTF. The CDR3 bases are TGTGCCATCAGTGATTCAGGGGATGGCTACACCTTC.

Written as DNA, the CDR3 is TGTGCCAGCAGTCTTAATACAGGGACCGGGCCCCAGCATTTT. Amino acids: CASSLNTGTGPQHF. J is TRBJ1-5 and V is TRBV2; D possibly corresponds to TRBD1 (6 bases). V was clipped by 5 bases and J by 9 bases, with 17 bases between them. Looked up from germline, CDR1 is SNHLY and CDR2 is FYNNEI. This CDR3 contains 14 residues.

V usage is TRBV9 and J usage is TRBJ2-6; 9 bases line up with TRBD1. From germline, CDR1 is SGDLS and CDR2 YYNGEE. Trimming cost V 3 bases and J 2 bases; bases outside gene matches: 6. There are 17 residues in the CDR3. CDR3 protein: CASSAGTGYPGANVLTF. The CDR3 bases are TGTGCCAGCAGCGCCGGGACAGGGTACCCTGGGGCCAACGTCCTGACTTTC.

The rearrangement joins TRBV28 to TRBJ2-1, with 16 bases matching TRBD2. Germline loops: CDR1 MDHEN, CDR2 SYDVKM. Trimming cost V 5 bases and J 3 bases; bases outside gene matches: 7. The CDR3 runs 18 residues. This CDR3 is CASSTGLAGGRFYNEQFF. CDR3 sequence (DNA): TGTGCCAGCAGTACGGGACTAGCGGGGGGGCGCTTCTACAATGAGCAGTTCTTC.

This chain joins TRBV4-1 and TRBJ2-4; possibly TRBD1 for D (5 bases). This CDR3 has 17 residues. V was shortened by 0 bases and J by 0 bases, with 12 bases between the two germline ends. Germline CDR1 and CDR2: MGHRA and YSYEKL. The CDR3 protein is CASSQEGAALAKNIQYF. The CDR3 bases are TGCGCCAGCAGCCAAGAAGGGGCGGCCCTAGCCAAAAACATTCAGTACTTC.

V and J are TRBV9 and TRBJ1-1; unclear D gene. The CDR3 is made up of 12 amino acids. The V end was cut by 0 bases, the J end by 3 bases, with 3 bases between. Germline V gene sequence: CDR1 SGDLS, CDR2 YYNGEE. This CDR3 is CASSVADTEAFF. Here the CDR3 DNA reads TGTGCCAGCAGCGTAGCCGACACTGAAGCTTTCTTT.

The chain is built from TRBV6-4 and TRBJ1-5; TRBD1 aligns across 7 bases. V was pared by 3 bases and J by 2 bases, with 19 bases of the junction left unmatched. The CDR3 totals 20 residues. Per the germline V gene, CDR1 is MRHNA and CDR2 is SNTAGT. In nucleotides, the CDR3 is TGTGCCAGCAGTGAATCAAACGGACAGGTCCCGGAGGGTGGCAATCAGCCCCAGCATTTT. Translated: CASSESNGQVPEGGNQPQHF.

The CDR3 reads CARIHCGSGRRINSPLHF. The DNA of the CDR3 is TGTGCCAGAATCCATTGCGGTAGCGGCAGAAGGATTAATTCACCCCTCCACTTT. The chain is built from TRBV5-3 and TRBJ1-6; D ambiguous. TRBV5-3 is an ORF for which the function is uncertain. Trimming removed 6 bases at V and 6 bases at J, with 25 bases between. The CDR3 loop spans 18 amino acids.

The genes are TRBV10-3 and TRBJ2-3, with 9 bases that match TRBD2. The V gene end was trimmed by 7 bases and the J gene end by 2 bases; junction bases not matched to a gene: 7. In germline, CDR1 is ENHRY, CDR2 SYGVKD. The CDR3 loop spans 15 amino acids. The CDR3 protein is CAINDLAGTTDTQYF. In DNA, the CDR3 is TGTGCCATCAACGATCTAGCGGGGACCACAGATACGCAGTATTTT.

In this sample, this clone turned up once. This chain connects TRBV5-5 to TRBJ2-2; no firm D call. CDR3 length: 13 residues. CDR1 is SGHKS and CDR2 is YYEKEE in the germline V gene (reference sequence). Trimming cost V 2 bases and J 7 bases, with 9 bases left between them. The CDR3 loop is CASSLMVRGELFF. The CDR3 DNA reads TGTGCCAGCAGCTTAATGGTTCGCGGGGAGCTGTTTTTT.

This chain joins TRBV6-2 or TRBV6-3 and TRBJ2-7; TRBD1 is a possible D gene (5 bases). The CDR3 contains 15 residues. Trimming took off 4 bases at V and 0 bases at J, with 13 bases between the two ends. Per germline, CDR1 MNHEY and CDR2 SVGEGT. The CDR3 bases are TGTGCCAGCAGTTCACAGACAGAAAACTCCTACGAGCAGTACTTC. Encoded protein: CASSSQTENSYEQYF.

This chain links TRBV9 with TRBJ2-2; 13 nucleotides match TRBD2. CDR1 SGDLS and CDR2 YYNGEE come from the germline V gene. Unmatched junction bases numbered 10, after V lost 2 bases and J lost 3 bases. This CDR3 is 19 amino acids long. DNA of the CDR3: TGTGCCAGCAGCGTCACCTCACGACTAGCGGGGGGAGACACCGGGGAGCTGTTTTTT. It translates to CASSVTSRLAGGDTGELFF. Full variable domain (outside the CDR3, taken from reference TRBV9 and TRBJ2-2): DSGVTQTPKHLITATGQRVTLRCSPRSGDLSVYWYQQSLDQGLQFLIQYYNGEERAKGNILERFSAQQFPDLHSELNLSSLELGDSALYFCASSVTSRLAGGDTGELFFGEGSRLTVL.

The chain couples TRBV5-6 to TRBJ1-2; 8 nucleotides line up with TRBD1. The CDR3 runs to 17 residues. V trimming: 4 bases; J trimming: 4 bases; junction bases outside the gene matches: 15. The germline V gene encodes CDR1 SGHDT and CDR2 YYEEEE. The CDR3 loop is CASSPGGTTGGFYGYTF. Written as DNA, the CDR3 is TGTGCCAGCAGCCCCGGGGGCACCACAGGGGGGTTCTATGGCTACACCTTC.

Written as DNA, the CDR3 is TGTGCCAGCAGTTACACCCAGACTAGCGGGGTCCCCTACGAGCAGTACTTC. Translated: CASSYTQTSGVPYEQYF. This sequence joins TRBV6-2 or TRBV6-3 and TRBJ2-7; 11 positions match TRBD2. V lost 2 bases, J lost 2 bases, and 8 bases stayed unmatched. This CDR3 has 17 amino acids. From germline, CDR1 is MNHEY and CDR2 SVGEGT.

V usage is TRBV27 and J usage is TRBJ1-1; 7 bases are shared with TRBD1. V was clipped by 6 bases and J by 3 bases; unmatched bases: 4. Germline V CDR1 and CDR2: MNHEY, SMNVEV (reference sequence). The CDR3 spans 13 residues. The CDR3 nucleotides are TGTGCCAGCAGACAGGGGAGCGACACTGAAGCTTTCTTT. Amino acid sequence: CASRQGSDTEAFF.

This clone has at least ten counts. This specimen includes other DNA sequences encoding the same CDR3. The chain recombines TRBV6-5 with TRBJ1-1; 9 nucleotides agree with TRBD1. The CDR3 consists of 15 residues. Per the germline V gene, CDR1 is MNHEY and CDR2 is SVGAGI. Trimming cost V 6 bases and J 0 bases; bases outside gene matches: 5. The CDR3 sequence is CASRDRDRVNTEAFF. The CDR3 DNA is TGTGCCAGCAGAGACCGGGACAGGGTGAACACTGAAGCTTTCTTT.

The CDR3 reads CASSPYTEKETQYF. The CDR3 nucleotides read TGCGCCAGCAGCCCTTACACGGAAAAAGAGACCCAGTACTTC. J is TRBJ2-5 and V is TRBV5-1; D remains ambiguous. Trimming pared 4 bases from V and 3 bases from J, leaving 13 bases between. Germline lookup yields CDR1 SGHRS and CDR2 YFSETQ. The CDR3 is made up of 14 amino acids.

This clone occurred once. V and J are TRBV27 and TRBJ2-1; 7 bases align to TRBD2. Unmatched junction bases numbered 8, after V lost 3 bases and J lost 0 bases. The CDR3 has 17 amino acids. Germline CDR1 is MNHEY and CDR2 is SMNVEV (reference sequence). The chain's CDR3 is CASSFAGEAISYNEQFF. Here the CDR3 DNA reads TGTGCCAGCAGTTTTGCGGGGGAAGCCATCTCCTACAATGAGCAGTTCTTC.

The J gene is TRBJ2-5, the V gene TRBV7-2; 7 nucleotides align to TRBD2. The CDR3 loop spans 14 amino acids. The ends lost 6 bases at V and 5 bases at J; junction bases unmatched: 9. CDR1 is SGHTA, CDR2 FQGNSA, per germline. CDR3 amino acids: CASRWRGSTETQYF. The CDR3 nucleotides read TGTGCCAGCAGGTGGCGGGGGAGTACGGAGACCCAGTACTTC.

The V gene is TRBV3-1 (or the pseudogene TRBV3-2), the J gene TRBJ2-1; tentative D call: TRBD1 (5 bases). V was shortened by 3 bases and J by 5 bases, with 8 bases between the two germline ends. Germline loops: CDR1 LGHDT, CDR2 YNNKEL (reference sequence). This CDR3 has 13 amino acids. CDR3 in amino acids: CASSHSGNNEQFF. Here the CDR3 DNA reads TGTGCCAGCAGCCACTCAGGGAACAATGAGCAGTTCTTC.

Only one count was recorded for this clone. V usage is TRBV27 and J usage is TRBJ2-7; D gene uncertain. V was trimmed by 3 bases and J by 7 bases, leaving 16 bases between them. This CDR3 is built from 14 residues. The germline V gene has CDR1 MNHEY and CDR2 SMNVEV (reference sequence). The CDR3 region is CASSFGPLNGEQYF. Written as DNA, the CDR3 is TGTGCCAGCAGTTTCGGCCCTTTAAACGGAGAGCAGTACTTC.

CDR3 sequence: CAGGLANTGELFF. As DNA, the CDR3 is TGTGCCGGGGGACTAGCGAACACCGGGGAGCTGTTTTTT. V usage is TRBV19 and J usage is TRBJ2-2; the match to TRBD2 covers 8 bases. In germline, CDR1 is LNHDA, CDR2 SQIVND (reference sequence). The CDR3 contains 13 residues. Unmatched junction bases numbered 2, after V lost 11 bases and J lost 0 bases.